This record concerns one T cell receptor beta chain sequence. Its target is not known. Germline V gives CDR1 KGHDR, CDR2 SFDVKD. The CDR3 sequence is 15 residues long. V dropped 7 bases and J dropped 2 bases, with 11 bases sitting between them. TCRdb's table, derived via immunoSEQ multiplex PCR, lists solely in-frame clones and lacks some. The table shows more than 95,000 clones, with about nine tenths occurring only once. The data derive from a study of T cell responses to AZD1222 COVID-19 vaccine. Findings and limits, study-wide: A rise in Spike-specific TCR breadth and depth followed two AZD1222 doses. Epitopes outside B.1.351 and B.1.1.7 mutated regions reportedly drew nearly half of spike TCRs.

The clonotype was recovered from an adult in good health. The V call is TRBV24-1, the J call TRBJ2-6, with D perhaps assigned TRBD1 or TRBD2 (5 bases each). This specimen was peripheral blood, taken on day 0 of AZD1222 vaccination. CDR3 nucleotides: TGTGCCACCAGGGGGGAAGAAGCTGGGGCCAACGTCCTGACTTTC. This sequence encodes CATRGEEAGANVLTF.